The table lists the clone carrying this TCR beta chain with a few counts. The antigen is undetermined. V shed 3 bases, J shed 11 bases, and the junction held 6 bases outside the gene matches. There are 14 residues in the CDR3. The entry originates in a study of vaccination and CD4 T cells after COVID-19. Study as a whole: Each participant underwent a two-dose regimen of either the BNT162b2 or the mRNA-1273 vaccine. Notes on the study in general: A nonsignificant rise from roughly 22 to 38 was seen in the median number of SARS-CoV-2-reactive clonotypes. Spike mono-reactivity was found in 304 of the 307 vaccine-specific clones identified in convalescent patients.

Described treatment: roughly 10-day PBMC culture with coronavirus spike peptide pools or control peptides (ViraFEST assay). Oncomine TCR Beta short-read sequencing was applied to DNA from cultured CD4+ T cells. TCRdb itself ran the PCR reads through MiXCR, one entry per CDR3 protein. The sample has approximately 17,000 distinct CDR3 sequences, 50% to 65% seen once; the top ten hold 9.5% to 11%. Material for sequencing was CD4+ T cells from blood, cultured in vitro. This receptor was obtained from a human donor who had recovered from COVID-19. The chain combines TRBV12-3 or TRBV12-4 with TRBJ1-6, with 8 bases aligning to TRBD1. CDR3 in amino acids: CASSLTTGETPLHF. For the CDR3, the DNA is TGTGCCAGCAGTTTGACGACAGGGGAGACACCCCTCCACTTT.